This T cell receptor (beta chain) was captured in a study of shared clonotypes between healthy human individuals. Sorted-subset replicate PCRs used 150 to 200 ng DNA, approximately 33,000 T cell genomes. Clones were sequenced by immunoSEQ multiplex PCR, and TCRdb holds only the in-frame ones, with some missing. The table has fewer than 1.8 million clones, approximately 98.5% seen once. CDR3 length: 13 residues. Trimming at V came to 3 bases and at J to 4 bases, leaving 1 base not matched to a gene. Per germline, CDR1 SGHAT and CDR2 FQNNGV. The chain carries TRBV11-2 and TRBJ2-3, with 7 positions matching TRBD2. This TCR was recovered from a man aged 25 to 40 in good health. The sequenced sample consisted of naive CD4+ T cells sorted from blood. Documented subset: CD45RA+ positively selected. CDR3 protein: CASSLTSPDTQYF. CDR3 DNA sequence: TGTGCCAGCAGCTTGACTAGCCCAGATACGCAGTATTTT.